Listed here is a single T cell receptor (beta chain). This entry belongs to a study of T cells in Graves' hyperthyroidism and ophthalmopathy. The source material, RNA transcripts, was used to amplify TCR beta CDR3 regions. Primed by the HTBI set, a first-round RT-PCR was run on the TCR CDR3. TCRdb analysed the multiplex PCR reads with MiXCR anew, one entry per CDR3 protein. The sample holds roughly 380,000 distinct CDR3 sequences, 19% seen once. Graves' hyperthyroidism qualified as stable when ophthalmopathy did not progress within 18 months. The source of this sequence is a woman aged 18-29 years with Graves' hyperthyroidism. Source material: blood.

The CDR3 here is CATSKTGSGANVLTF. The CDR3 DNA reads as TGTGCCACCAGCAAGACAGGGTCCGGGGCCAACGTCCTGACTTTC. The V call is TRBV15, the J call TRBJ2-6; TRBD1 aligns across 7 bases. The CDR3 length is 15 residues. The germline V gene has CDR1 LNHNV and CDR2 YYDKDF (reference sequence). V gave up 4 bases and J gave up 4 bases; unmatched junction bases: 4.